The clone carrying this T cell receptor (beta chain) came up once. Its antigen is still unknown. The CDR3 runs 13 residues. Germline lookup yields CDR1 SGHVS and CDR2 FQNEAQ. V was clipped by 4 bases and J by 9 bases, with 13 bases between them. Regarding time point: newly diagnosed GD, antithyroid drugs for less than 3 months. The authors made the TCR library using RNA they extracted from PBMCs. Roughly 9 milliliters of peripheral blood went into EDTA tubes. Arm-PCR of CDR3 regions and iRepertoire HTBI primers were used to build TCR beta libraries. In the study's own analysis: Throughout the samples, researchers identified 60 to 70 TRBV and approximately 15 TRBJ segments. TCRdb reanalysed the multiplex PCR reads using MiXCR and keeps one entry per CDR3 protein. For this entry, the V and J calls and clone size follow TCRdb and not the study's own pipeline. The table has hundreds of thousands of distinct CDR3 sequences, around 11% seen once.

The data belong to a study of regulatory T cells in long-lasting Graves disease. Regarding the study as a whole: Fewer public clonotypes were shared by new patients (around 970) than by persistent patients (roughly 2,500).

These data also featured in a second study, about T cells in Graves' hyperthyroidism and ophthalmopathy. That source adds: Patients aged 18 to 65 had newly diagnosed hyperthyroidism that had lasted under 2 months.

This receptor was taken from a young woman with Graves disease. V gene TRBV7-8 combines with J gene TRBJ2-1; D remains ambiguous. The sample was peripheral blood mononuclear cells (PBMCs), taken at new diagnosis, from a patient treated with antithyroid drugs. CDR3 loop: CASSSLLQREQFF. The CDR3 nucleotides are TGTGCCAGCAGCTCCCTCCTTCAGCGTGAGCAGTTCTTC.